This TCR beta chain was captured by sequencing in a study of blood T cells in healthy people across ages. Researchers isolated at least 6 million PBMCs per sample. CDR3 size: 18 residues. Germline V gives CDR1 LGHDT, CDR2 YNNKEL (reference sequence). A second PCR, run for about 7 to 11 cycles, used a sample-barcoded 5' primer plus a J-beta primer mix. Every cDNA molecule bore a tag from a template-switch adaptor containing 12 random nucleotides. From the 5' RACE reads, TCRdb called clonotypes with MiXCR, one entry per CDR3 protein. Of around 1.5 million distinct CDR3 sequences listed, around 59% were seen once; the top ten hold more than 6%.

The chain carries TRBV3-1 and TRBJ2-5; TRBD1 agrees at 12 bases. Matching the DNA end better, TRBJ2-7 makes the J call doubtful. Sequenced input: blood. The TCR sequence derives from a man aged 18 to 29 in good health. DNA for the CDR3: TGTGCCAGCAGCCAAGGTACCTTCGGGACAGGGGGCTTGCGCGAGCAGTACTTC. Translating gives CASSQGTFGTGGLREQYF.